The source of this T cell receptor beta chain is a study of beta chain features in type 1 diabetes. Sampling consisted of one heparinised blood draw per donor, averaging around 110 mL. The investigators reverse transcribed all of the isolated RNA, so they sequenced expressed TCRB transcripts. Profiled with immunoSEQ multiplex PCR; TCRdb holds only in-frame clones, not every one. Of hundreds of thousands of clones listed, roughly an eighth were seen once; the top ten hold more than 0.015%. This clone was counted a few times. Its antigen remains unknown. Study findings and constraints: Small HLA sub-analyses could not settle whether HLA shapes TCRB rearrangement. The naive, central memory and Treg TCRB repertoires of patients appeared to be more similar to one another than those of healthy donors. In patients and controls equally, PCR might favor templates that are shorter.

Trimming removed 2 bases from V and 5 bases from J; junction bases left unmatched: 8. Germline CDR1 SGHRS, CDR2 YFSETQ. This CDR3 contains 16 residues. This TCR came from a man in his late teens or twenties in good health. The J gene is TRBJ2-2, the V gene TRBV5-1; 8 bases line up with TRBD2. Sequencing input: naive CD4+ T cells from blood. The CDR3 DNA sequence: TGCGCCAGCAGCTTAAGAAGCGGGAGCGGTACCGGGGAGCTGTTTTTT. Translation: CASSLRSGSGTGELFF.